Following are 12 T cell receptor beta chains from one sample sequenced in a study of blood T cell repertoires in COVID-19. Profiled with immunoSEQ multiplex PCR; TCRdb holds only in-frame clones, not every one. Of approximately 94,000 clones detected, around four fifths appear once; the ten largest clones hold around an eighth. Sequenced material: peripheral blood. The source of these receptors is a woman aged 65 to 85 with acute or convalescent COVID-19.

The V call is TRBV11-2, the J call TRBJ1-1, with D maybe TRBD1 (6 bases). V was pared by 4 bases and J by 5 bases, with 11 bases between. The germline CDR1 and CDR2 sequences are SGHAT and FQNNGV. The CDR3 loop spans 13 amino acids. The CDR3 loop reads CASSYRDKTEAFF. The CDR3 nucleotides read TGTGCCAGCAGCTACAGGGATAAGACTGAAGCTTTCTTT.

This sequence joins TRBV4-3 and TRBJ1-1; 8 positions agree with TRBD1. The CDR3 runs 15 residues. The V gene's germline CDR1 is LGHNA and CDR2 YSLEER. Trimming took 4 bases from V and 5 from J; bases not matched to a gene: 9. CDR3 nucleotides: TGCGCCAGCAGCCTTGTACAGGGGGTGAGAACTGAAGCTTTCTTT. Encoded protein: CASSLVQGVRTEAFF.

The chain has TRBV27 and TRBJ1-4; no clear D. Trimming removed 6 bases at V and 0 bases at J, with 5 bases between. The CDR3 is made up of 13 amino acids. CDR1 MNHEY and CDR2 SMNVEV come from the germline V gene (reference sequence). The CDR3 bases are TGTGCCAGCAGCCAGGCAACTAATGAAAAACTGTTTTTT. Translation: CASSQATNEKLFF.

The CDR3 coding sequence is TGTGCCAGCAGCGTAGAACAGGGTACCTATGGCTACACCTTC. It specifies CASSVEQGTYGYTF. V usage is TRBV9 and J usage is TRBJ1-2; possibly TRBD1 for D (6 bases). The germline V gene has CDR1 SGDLS and CDR2 YYNGEE. Deletions cut 0 bases from V and 4 bases from J, with 10 bases between. The CDR3 loop spans 14 amino acids.

The chain carries TRBV6-5 and TRBJ2-7; 8 bases fit TRBD2. This CDR3 is 15 amino acids long. J gave up 5 bases and V 5 bases, and 11 bases lay outside the gene matches. Germline CDR1 reads MNHEY; CDR2 reads SVGAGI. The chain's CDR3 is CASSTRRGGLDEQYV. DNA for the CDR3: TGTGCCAGCAGTACCCGCCGGGGGGGGCTCGACGAGCAGTACGTC.

This sequence joins TRBV6-5 and TRBJ1-2; 7 bases map to TRBD1. This CDR3 contains 12 residues. Germline lookup yields CDR1 MNHEY and CDR2 SVGAGI. Trimming took 6 bases from V and 8 from J; bases not matched to a gene: 6. The DNA for the CDR3 is TGTGCCAGCAGCCTGGACAGGAACGGCTACACCTTC. It codes for CASSLDRNGYTF.

This clone was seen a handful of times. The V call is TRBV19, the J call TRBJ2-3, with 9 bases matching TRBD2. Germline values: CDR1 LNHDA, CDR2 SQIVND (reference sequence). The CDR3 loop spans 17 amino acids. V shed 5 bases, J shed 5 bases, and the junction held 14 bases outside the gene matches. CDR3 DNA sequence: TGTGCCAGTAGTGTGAACGGGGCTAGCGGGGTTAGAGATACGCAGTATTTT. Translation gives CASSVNGASGVRDTQYF.

The count of this clone is one. The chain joins TRBV6-5 to TRBJ1-1; D gene ambiguous. The ends were cut back, 2 bases at V and 1 base at J, with 8 bases in the middle. Germline V gives CDR1 MNHEY, CDR2 SVGAGI. The CDR3 consists of 14 residues. The chain's CDR3 is CASSYRGKNTEAFF. The CDR3 DNA follows: TGTGCCAGCAGTTACAGAGGGAAGAACACTGAAGCTTTCTTT.

The chain joins TRBV7-9 to TRBJ2-3; tentatively, D is TRBD1 (6 bases). The CDR3 has 16 residues. Germline lookup yields CDR1 SEHNR and CDR2 FQNEAQ (reference sequence). V lost 1 base to trimming and J lost 2 bases, with 13 bases between them. CDR3 coding DNA: TGTGCCAGCAGCTTAGGCGCAGGGGTTCCCACAGATACGCAGTATTTT. Its translation: CASSLGAGVPTDTQYF.

The genes are TRBV19 and TRBJ2-3, with D unresolved. The CDR3 loop spans 16 amino acids. V was clipped by 4 bases and J by 2 bases, with 16 bases between them. From germline, CDR1 is LNHDA and CDR2 SQIVND (reference sequence). The CDR3 coding sequence is TGTGCCAGTAGTAATCGAGGCCTCCCGTACACAGATACGCAGTATTTT. Translation gives CASSNRGLPYTDTQYF.

The chain employs TRBV6-5 and TRBJ1-1, with D perhaps TRBD1 (5 bases). Trimming took 7 bases from V and 4 from J, leaving 13 bases between them. Germline V gene sequence: CDR1 MNHEY, CDR2 SVGAGI. The CDR3 loop spans 13 amino acids. The CDR3 sequence: CASTEQGGTEAFF. The CDR3 DNA sequence: TGTGCCAGCACCGAGCAGGGTGGCACTGAAGCTTTCTTT.

The rearrangement joins TRBV18 to TRBJ2-5, with 8 bases lining up with TRBD1. The CDR3 has 13 residues. Trimming removed 6 bases from V and 7 bases from J; junction bases left unmatched: 7. Germline loops: CDR1 KGHSH, CDR2 LQKENI. Here the CDR3 reads CASSQTGEGTQYF. The CDR3 coding sequence is TGTGCCAGCTCCCAGACAGGGGAAGGGACCCAGTACTTC.